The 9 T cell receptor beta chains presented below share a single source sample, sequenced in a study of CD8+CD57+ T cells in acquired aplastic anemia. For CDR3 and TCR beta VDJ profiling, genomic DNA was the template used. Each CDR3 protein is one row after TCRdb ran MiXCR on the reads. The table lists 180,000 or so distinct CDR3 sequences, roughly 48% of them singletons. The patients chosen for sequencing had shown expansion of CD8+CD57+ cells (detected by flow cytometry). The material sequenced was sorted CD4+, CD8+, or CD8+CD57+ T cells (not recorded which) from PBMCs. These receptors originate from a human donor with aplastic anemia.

The DNA for the CDR3 is TGTGCCAGCCCCCGGGACAATCACTCCTACGAGCAGTACTTC. Protein product: CASPRDNHSYEQYF. The genes are TRBV14 and TRBJ2-7, with D possibly TRBD1 on 6 matching bases. There are 14 residues in the CDR3. Germline assignment: CDR1 SGHDN and CDR2 FVKESK. V was cut by 8 bases and J by 0 bases, with 14 bases left in between.

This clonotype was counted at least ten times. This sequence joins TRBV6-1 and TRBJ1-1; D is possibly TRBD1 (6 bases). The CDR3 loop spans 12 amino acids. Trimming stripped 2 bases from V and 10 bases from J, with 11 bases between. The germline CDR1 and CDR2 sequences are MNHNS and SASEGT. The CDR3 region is CASSEYADRAFF. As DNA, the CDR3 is TGTGCCAGCAGTGAATATGCGGACAGAGCTTTCTTT.

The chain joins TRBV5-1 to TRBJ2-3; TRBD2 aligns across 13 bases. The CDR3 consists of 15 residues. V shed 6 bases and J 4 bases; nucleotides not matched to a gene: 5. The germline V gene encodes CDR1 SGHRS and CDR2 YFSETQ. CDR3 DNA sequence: TGCGCCAGCACCCTTGGGACTAGCGGGGCAGATACGCAGTATTTT. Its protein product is CASTLGTSGADTQYF.

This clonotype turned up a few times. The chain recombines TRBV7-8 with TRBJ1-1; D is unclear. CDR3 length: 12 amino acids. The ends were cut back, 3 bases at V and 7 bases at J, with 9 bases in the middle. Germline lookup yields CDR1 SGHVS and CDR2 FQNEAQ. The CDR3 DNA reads TGTGCCAGCAGCTTCGGTAACGGTGAAGCTTTCTTT. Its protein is CASSFGNGEAFF.

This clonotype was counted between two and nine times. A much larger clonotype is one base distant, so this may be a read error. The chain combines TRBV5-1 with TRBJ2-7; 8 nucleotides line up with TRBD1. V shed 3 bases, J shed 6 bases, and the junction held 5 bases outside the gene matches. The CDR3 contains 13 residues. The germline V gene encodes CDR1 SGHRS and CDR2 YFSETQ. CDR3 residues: CASSYGQGSEQYF. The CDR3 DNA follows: TGCGCCAGCAGCTATGGACAGGGTTCCGAGCAGTACTTC.

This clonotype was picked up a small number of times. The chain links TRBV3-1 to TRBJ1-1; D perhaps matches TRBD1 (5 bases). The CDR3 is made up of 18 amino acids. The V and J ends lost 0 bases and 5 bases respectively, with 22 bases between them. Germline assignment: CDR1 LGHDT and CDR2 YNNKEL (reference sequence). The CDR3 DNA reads TGTGCCAGCAGCCAAGAAGGGACTCAGTCCTCGTCGGATACTGAAGCTTTCTTT. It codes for CASSQEGTQSSSDTEAFF.

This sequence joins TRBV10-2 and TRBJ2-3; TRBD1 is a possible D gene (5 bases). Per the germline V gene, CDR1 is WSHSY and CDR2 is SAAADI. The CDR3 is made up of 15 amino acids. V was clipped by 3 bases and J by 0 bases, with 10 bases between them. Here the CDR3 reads CASSEGRGSTDTQYF. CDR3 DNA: TGCGCCAGCAGTGAAGGAAGGGGTAGCACAGATACGCAGTATTTT.

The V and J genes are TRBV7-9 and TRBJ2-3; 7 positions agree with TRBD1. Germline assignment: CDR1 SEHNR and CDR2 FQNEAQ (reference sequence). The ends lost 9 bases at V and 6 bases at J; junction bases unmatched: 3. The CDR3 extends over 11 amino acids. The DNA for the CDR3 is TGTGCCAGTAAGGACAGGGATACGCAGTATTTT. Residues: CASKDRDTQYF.

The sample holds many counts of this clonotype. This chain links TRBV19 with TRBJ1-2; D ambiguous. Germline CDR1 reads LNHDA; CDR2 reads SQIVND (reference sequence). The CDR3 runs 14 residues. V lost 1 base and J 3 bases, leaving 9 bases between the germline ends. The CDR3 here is CASSIVGSDYGYTF. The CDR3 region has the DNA TGTGCCAGTAGTATAGTTGGGAGCGACTATGGCTACACCTTC.